This T cell receptor beta chain was sequenced during a study of preoperative IRX-2 immunotherapy in early breast cancer. The repertoire was sequenced with immunoSEQ multiplex PCR; TCRdb's copy has only in-frame clones and lacks some. The profile covers fewer than 9,500 clones, with about 84% appearing a single time and around 16% taken by the ten largest. As for treatment: preoperative locoregional IRX-2 cytokine immunotherapy. This phase Ib study tested locoregional IRX-2 cytokine immunotherapy given before surgery. Trimming took off 0 bases at V and 10 bases at J, with 7 bases between the two ends. CDR3 size: 12 residues. Germline V gives CDR1 SGHDN, CDR2 FVKESK.

The source is a human donor with breast cancer. The sequenced sample was tumor tissue, obtained after IRX-2 immunotherapy. The V call is TRBV14, the J call TRBJ2-1, with D tentatively TRBD2 (6 bases). Here the CDR3 reads CASSQERGEQFF. The CDR3 DNA follows: TGTGCCAGCAGCCAAGAACGGGGGGAGCAGTTCTTC.